A selection of T cell receptor beta chains follows, all from one sample in a study of T cell repertoires in cytomegalovirus infection. TCRdb reprocessed the reads with MiXCR, giving one entry per CDR3 protein. The sample has around 900,000 distinct CDR3 sequences; approximately 31% are singletons. These receptors' antigens are unknown. The sequencing here drew on cultured CD8+ T cells from PBMCs, taken from culture after CMV antigen stimulation. The receptor set was obtained from a human donor in good health (CMV status not recorded). Some clones in this sample may be carry-over from other donors' samples. CDR3s leave out the opening cysteine and the closing phenylalanine or tryptophan.

V gene: TRBV29-1; CDR3 protein: SVVGGGNTIY
V gene: TRBV3-1; CDR3 protein: ASRWGYEQF
V gene: TRBV7-9; CDR3 protein: ASSLQSYLTNEKLF
V gene: TRBV28; CDR3 protein: ASSSDRGTGNPHEKLF
V gene: TRBV2; CDR3 protein: ASSTGTQPSTDTQY
V gene: TRBV6-1; CDR3 protein: ASSERCSNQPQH
V gene: TRBV20-1; CDR3 protein: SARDRDRSTDTQY
V gene: TRBV12-5; CDR3 protein: ASGLVGEGSIMNTEAF
V gene: TRBV3-1; CDR3 protein: ASSQVLGEDGYT
V gene: TRBV7-9; CDR3 protein: ASSSQGTGANVLT
V gene: TRBV14; CDR3 protein: ASSQGPRPVYGYT
V gene: TRBV11-2; CDR3 protein: ASSSAPFEDNEQF
V gene: TRBV7-6; CDR3 protein: ASSLTGRQGGKLF
V gene: TRBV27; CDR3 protein: ASRWGAAGELF
V gene: TRBV7-9; CDR3 protein: ASSSGLHYGYT
V gene: TRBV7-2; CDR3 protein: ASSPRQGAGNTIY
V gene: TRBV20-1; CDR3 protein: SARDPDKTYNEQF
V gene: TRBV15; CDR3 protein: ATSRDKGSNQPQH
V gene: TRBV7-3; CDR3 protein: ASSLTRGWTTGELF
V gene: TRBV24-1; CDR3 protein: ATSDIPTGTSGSTDTQY
V gene: TRBV9; CDR3 protein: ASSGALYTGELF
V gene: TRBV12-3/TRBV12-4; CDR3 protein: ASSLNPGLGETQY
V gene: TRBV4-3; CDR3 protein: ASSQDPGTGVSITDTQY
V gene: TRBV14; CDR3 protein: ASSQGRVGT
V gene: TRBV11-2; CDR3 protein: ASSSPLRGASANYGYT
V gene: TRBV4-1; CDR3 protein: ASSQGGQGSGEKLF
V gene: TRBV7-2; CDR3 protein: ASSVAAYNSPLH
V gene: TRBV3-1; CDR3 protein: ASSQHLRDRLISGELF
V gene: TRBV19; CDR3 protein: ASSRGKTLGTGELF
V gene: TRBV28; CDR3 protein: AVTGTGGADTQY
V gene: TRBV4-3; CDR3 protein: ASSQETGFYEQY
V gene: TRBV7-9; CDR3 protein: ASTDSSRRASYEQY
V gene: TRBV29-1; CDR3 protein: SVLGGQGDGEAF
V gene: TRBV7-6; CDR3 protein: ASSARPSGANVLT
V gene: TRBV7-9; CDR3 protein: ASSLQENLHEQY
V gene: TRBV6-1; CDR3 protein: ASSQIGQGNTEAF
V gene: TRBV11-3; CDR3 protein: ASSSWVGGANTGELF
V gene: TRBV6-2/TRBV6-3; CDR3 protein: ASSYSGTGQGRVGYT
V gene: TRBV6-6; CDR3 protein: ASSYISGDLTYEQY
V gene: TRBV7-9; CDR3 protein: ASSGGVGTEAF
V gene: TRBV15; CDR3 protein: ATSRSQVWGPEQF
V gene: TRBV20-1; CDR3 protein: SARGTSGSKDYNEQF
V gene: TRBV7-9; CDR3 protein: ASSSVSSDGGHKQY
V gene: TRBV7-6; CDR3 protein: ASSSLGTGGEKLF
V gene: TRBV27; CDR3 protein: ASSLGGSYYEQY
V gene: TRBV29-1; CDR3 protein: SVKTGRTQGYEQF
V gene: TRBV7-8; CDR3 protein: ASCLRTRETQY
V gene: TRBV2; CDR3 protein: ASRAGADPSYNEQF
V gene: TRBV10-1; CDR3 protein: ASSEESGGYNEQF
V gene: TRBV4-2; CDR3 protein: ASSQGAKGYT
V gene: TRBV19; CDR3 protein: ASSIEKISYNEQF
V gene: TRBV12-3/TRBV12-4; CDR3 protein: ASSLGAGHQPQH
V gene: TRBV29-1; CDR3 protein: SVEDEDRQYNEQF
V gene: TRBV19; CDR3 protein: ASSIATDLFNYGYT
V gene: TRBV20-1; CDR3 protein: SAYRDNEAF
V gene: TRBV7-9; CDR3 protein: ASSLRDFGLDEQF
V gene: TRBV5-8; CDR3 protein: ASSLGTGDSYTDTQY
V gene: TRBV12-3/TRBV12-4; CDR3 protein: ASSPPVGGFTGELF
V gene: TRBV12-3/TRBV12-4; CDR3 protein: ASSHGGGGYT
V gene: TRBV4-1; CDR3 protein: ASSQERSTGVTDTQY